One and the same sample provided the 26 T cell receptor beta chains below, sequenced in a study of T cell changes during pregnancy in multiple sclerosis. Sequencing was performed with immunoSEQ multiplex PCR; in TCRdb, only in-frame clones are kept and a portion is missing. The sample lists approximately 68,000 clones; 90% to 95% were seen once. Sequencing was performed on peripheral blood, taken in the third trimester of pregnancy. The source is a female donor in good health, enrolled as a control in a pregnancy study.

CDR3 loop: CASSLGRSNSPLHF. CDR3 DNA sequence: TGTGCCAGCAGCTTGGGCCGGTCAAATTCACCCCTCCACTTT. The V call is TRBV5-8, the J call TRBJ1-6; the D is unclear. V lost 0 bases and J lost 7, with 8 bases in between. The CDR3 has 14 amino acids. Germline values: CDR1 SGHTS, CDR2 YDEGEE.

This chain links TRBV27 with TRBJ1-2; D perhaps matches TRBD1 (6 bases). Germline V lookup: CDR1 MNHEY, CDR2 SMNVEV (reference sequence). Trimming stripped 5 bases from V and 0 bases from J, with 13 bases between. CDR3 length: 15 residues. The CDR3 is CASSVTGLANYGYTF. The CDR3 coding sequence is TGTGCCAGCAGTGTGACAGGACTAGCTAACTATGGCTACACCTTC.

The J gene is TRBJ2-2, the V gene TRBV19, with 11 bases matching TRBD1. Germline V CDR1 and CDR2: LNHDA, SQIVND (reference sequence). Trimming at V came to 5 bases and at J to 3 bases, leaving 5 bases not matched to a gene. The CDR3 has 16 residues. The CDR3 here is CASSVGTGGYTGELFF. DNA of the CDR3: TGTGCCAGTAGTGTAGGGACAGGGGGTTACACCGGGGAGCTGTTTTTT.

The chain combines TRBV5-1 with TRBJ2-2, with a tentative D call TRBD1 (5 bases). The CDR3 spans 15 residues. V was clipped by 2 bases and J by 5 bases, with 13 bases between them. Germline CDR1 and CDR2: SGHRS and YFSETQ. Written as DNA, the CDR3 is TGCGCCAGCAGCTTCGAAAGGGGTTTAACCGGGGAGCTGTTTTTT. Translated: CASSFERGLTGELFF.

The chain employs TRBV6-5 and TRBJ1-5, with a tentative D call TRBD1 (5 bases). With 6 bases removed from V and 6 bases from J, the gap between germline ends came to 12 bases. The CDR3 is 13 residues long. Germline V gene lookup returns CDR1 MNHEY and CDR2 SVGAGI. In DNA form, the CDR3 reads TGTGCCAGCAGGGCGGGGGAGGCTCAGCCCCAGCATTTT. It specifies CASRAGEAQPQHF.

In this sample, this clone turned up once. The V gene is TRBV11-2, the J gene TRBJ1-6; D is unclear. Germline CDR1 is SGHAT and CDR2 is FQNNGV. V shed 5 bases and J shed 7 bases, with 12 bases lying between them. The CDR3 contains 14 residues. The CDR3 nucleotides are TGTGCCAGCAGCCAATGGACTTCGAATTCACCCCTCCACTTT. This sequence encodes CASSQWTSNSPLHF. Supplemented by reference TRBV11-2 and TRBJ1-6, the full variable domain reads EAGVAQSPRYKIIEKRQSVAFWCNPISGHATLYWYQQILGQGPKLLIQFQNNGVVDDSQLPKDRFSAERLKGVDSTLKIQPAKLEDSAVYLCASSQWTSNSPLHFGNGTRLTVT.

This clone came up once. The chain recombines TRBV5-1 with TRBJ2-2; 7 bases map to TRBD1. Germline CDR1 SGHRS, CDR2 YFSETQ. V was clipped by 0 bases and J by 5 bases; unmatched bases: 4. This CDR3 is 15 amino acids long. The CDR3 DNA sequence: TGCGCCAGCAGCTTGGACAGGGGCTTAACCGGGGAGCTGTTTTTT. Residues: CASSLDRGLTGELFF.

This chain uses TRBV28 with TRBJ1-5; tentative D call: TRBD1 (5 bases). The germline gives CDR1 MDHEN, CDR2 SYDVKM. V gave up 4 bases and J gave up 5 bases, with 12 bases separating them. The CDR3 runs to 14 residues. The CDR3 nucleotides are TGTGCCAGCAGTTGGGGGGTACGAGATCAGCCCCAGCATTTT. Amino acids: CASSWGVRDQPQHF.

The chain carries TRBV27 and TRBJ2-3; tentative D call: TRBD2 (6 bases). V lost 6 bases, J lost 6 bases, and 22 bases lay in between. Germline V gene lookup returns CDR1 MNHEY and CDR2 SMNVEV (reference sequence). This CDR3 is 16 amino acids long. The CDR3 region has the DNA TGTGCCAGCAGGTCGGTGATGGAGGGTGTCATGGATACGCAGTATTTT. This encodes CASRSVMEGVMDTQYF.

The chain has TRBV27 and TRBJ2-2, with 10 bases identical to TRBD2. There are 16 residues in the CDR3. J gave up 3 bases and V 5 bases, and 6 bases lay outside the gene matches. Per the germline V gene, CDR1 is MNHEY and CDR2 is SMNVEV (reference sequence). The CDR3 region has the DNA TGTGCCAGCAGTCCCCGACTAGCGGGCCACACCGGGGAGCTGTTTTTT. Amino acid sequence: CASSPRLAGHTGELFF.

The chain combines TRBV19 with TRBJ1-1, with D uncertain. The CDR3 is made up of 15 amino acids. Trimming left V 0 bases short and J 2 bases short, with 10 bases between. The germline gives CDR1 LNHDA, CDR2 SQIVND (reference sequence). The CDR3 nucleotides are TGTGCCAGTAGTATAGATCTCAACAGCAACACTGAAGCTTTCTTT. Translation: CASSIDLNSNTEAFF. Full variable domain (remainder filled in from reference TRBV19 and TRBJ1-1): DGGITQSPKYLFRKEGQNVTLSCEQNLNHDAMYWYRQDPGQGLRLIYYSQIVNDFQKGDIAEGYSVSREKKESFPLTVTSAQKNPTAFYLCASSIDLNSNTEAFFGQGTRLTVV.

This chain uses TRBV6-5 with TRBJ2-7; 7 nucleotides agree with TRBD1. Germline lookup yields CDR1 MNHEY and CDR2 SVGAGI. The CDR3 is made up of 15 amino acids. With 6 bases clipped from V and 0 bases from J, the junction kept 8 bases outside the gene matches. CDR3 in DNA: TGTGCCAGCAGCCTAGACAGGGACAGCTCCTACGAGCAGTACTTC. Translating it yields CASSLDRDSSYEQYF.

The V gene is TRBV6-5, the J gene TRBJ1-2, with 8 positions matching TRBD1. J was trimmed by 4 bases and V by 2 bases; bases with no gene match: 9. Per germline, CDR1 MNHEY and CDR2 SVGAGI. The CDR3 covers 16 residues. This CDR3 reads CASSYGLDRGFYGYTF. The CDR3 DNA is TGTGCCAGCAGTTACGGGCTAGACAGGGGTTTCTATGGCTACACCTTC.

This clone appeared once. The V gene is TRBV5-1, the J gene TRBJ2-1; 16 positions match TRBD2. V lost 4 bases, J lost 7 bases, and 20 bases stayed unmatched. CDR1 is SGHRS and CDR2 is YFSETQ in the germline V gene. The CDR3 runs 21 residues. Here the CDR3 reads CASSLLLQGASGLAGGNEQFF. The CDR3 DNA follows: TGCGCCAGCAGCCTTTTATTACAGGGGGCATCGGGACTAGCGGGAGGGAATGAGCAGTTCTTC.

The chain is built from TRBV4-2 and TRBJ1-2, with TRBD1 matching over 9 bases. Germline V gives CDR1 LGHNA, CDR2 YNFKEQ. This CDR3 region has 14 residues. J lost 8 bases, V lost 4 bases, and 8 bases had no gene match. The CDR3 DNA is TGTGCCAGCAGCCTAGCCCGGACAGGGGAAGGCTACACCTTC. Its protein is CASSLARTGEGYTF.

This sequence joins TRBV4-1 and TRBJ2-2, with 9 bases aligning to TRBD1. The germline gives CDR1 MGHRA, CDR2 YSYEKL. Unmatched junction bases numbered 4, after V lost 2 bases and J lost 0 bases. This CDR3 contains 17 residues. CDR3 in DNA: TGCGCCAGCAGCCAAAACAGGGGGCTCGCGAACACCGGGGAGCTGTTTTTT. Protein: CASSQNRGLANTGELFF.

The J gene is TRBJ1-1, the V gene TRBV14; D ambiguous. The CDR3 runs to 16 residues. CDR1 and CDR2 (germline): SGHDN, FVKESK. V was trimmed by 5 bases and J by 3 bases, leaving 19 bases between them. DNA for the CDR3: TGTGCCAGCAGCTTCGATCGACTTATCGGGGACACTGAAGCTTTCTTT. This codes for CASSFDRLIGDTEAFF.

The chain has TRBV7-9 and TRBJ1-1; 9 nucleotides align to TRBD1. CDR1 and CDR2 (germline): SEHNR, FQNEAQ (reference sequence). The CDR3 length is 14 residues. Trimming at V came to 4 bases and at J to 5 bases, leaving 5 bases not matched to a gene. For the CDR3, the DNA is TGTGCCAGCAGCTGGGACAGGGCGGAAACTGAAGCTTTCTTT. Its protein product is CASSWDRAETEAFF.

The chain uses TRBV2 and TRBJ1-1; tentatively, D is TRBD1 (5 bases). The length of the CDR3 is 17 residues. Germline V gives CDR1 SNHLY, CDR2 FYNNEI. Trimming stripped 7 bases from V and 2 bases from J, with 23 bases between. The CDR3 protein is CASITSTVIPGNTEAFF. CDR3 nucleotide sequence: TGTGCCAGCATTACGTCGACAGTCATTCCTGGCAACACTGAAGCTTTCTTT.

The V and J genes are TRBV27 and TRBJ1-4; TRBD1 matches 11 bases. The CDR3 is 15 residues long. V trimming: 5 bases; J trimming: 7 bases; junction bases outside the gene matches: 6. Germline assignment: CDR1 MNHEY and CDR2 SMNVEV (reference sequence). The CDR3 sequence: CASSAPGTGGEKLFF. CDR3 in DNA: TGTGCCAGCAGTGCCCCGGGGACAGGGGGTGAAAAACTGTTTTTT. Supplemented by reference TRBV27 and TRBJ1-4, the full variable domain reads EAQVTQNPRYLITVTGKKLTVTCSQNMNHEYMSWYRQDPGLGLRQIYYSMNVEVTDKGDVPEGYKVSRKEKRNFPLILESPSPNQTSLYFCASSAPGTGGEKLFFGSGTQLSVL.

This rearrangement joins TRBV6-5 to TRBJ1-5; D is uncertain. Per germline, CDR1 MNHEY and CDR2 SVGAGI. The CDR3 loop spans 15 amino acids. V was pared by 6 bases and J by 0 bases, with 12 bases between. The CDR3 coding sequence is TGTGCCAGCAGCCGGCGGAGTTATAGCAATCAGCCCCAGCATTTT. This gives the protein CASSRRSYSNQPQHF.

The V and J genes are TRBV7-2 and TRBJ1-5; D is perhaps TRBD1 (6 bases). Trimming removed 5 bases at V and 7 bases at J, with 12 bases between. The CDR3 loop spans 13 amino acids. Germline V gene lookup returns CDR1 SGHTA and CDR2 FQGNSA. The CDR3 loop is CASSPDRRQPQHF. The CDR3 DNA reads TGTGCCAGCAGCCCCGACAGGAGGCAGCCCCAGCATTTT. Together with reference TRBV7-2 and TRBJ1-5, the CDR3 gives the full variable domain: GAGVSQSPSNKVTEKGKDVELRCDPISGHTALYWYRQSLGQGLEFLIYFQGNSAPDKSGLPSDRFSAERTGGSVSTLTIQRTQQEDSAVYLCASSPDRRQPQHFGDGTRLSIL.

The chain carries TRBV5-4 and TRBJ1-2, with a tentative D call TRBD1 (6 bases). Trimming took 2 bases from V and 3 from J, leaving 11 bases between them. The CDR3 is 14 amino acids. Per the germline V gene, CDR1 is SGHNT and CDR2 is YYREEE (reference sequence). The CDR3: CASSLGGGYYGYTF. For the CDR3, the DNA is TGTGCCAGCAGCTTAGGGGGAGGGTACTATGGCTACACCTTC.

This sequence joins TRBV4-1 and TRBJ2-1; 7 bases are a match to TRBD2. Germline CDR1 reads MGHRA; CDR2 reads YSYEKL. Trimming removed 3 bases from V and 2 bases from J; junction bases left unmatched: 16. This CDR3 region has 19 residues. CDR3 coding DNA: TGCGCCAGCAGCCAGCAACGACAGCCCCGGGGGGACCCCTACAATGAGCAGTTCTTC. This gives the protein CASSQQRQPRGDPYNEQFF.

The gene calls are TRBV5-1 and TRBJ2-2; D gene uncertain. V was clipped by 6 bases and J by 4 bases, with 7 bases between them. This CDR3 is built from 12 residues. Germline V lookup: CDR1 SGHRS, CDR2 YFSETQ. In nucleotides, the CDR3 is TGCGCCAGCACCCCGCGCACCGGGGAGCTGTTTTTT. It translates to CASTPRTGELFF.

V usage is TRBV10-1 and J usage is TRBJ1-6; TRBD1 agrees at 7 bases. Germline V lookup: CDR1 WNHNN, CDR2 SYGVQD (reference sequence). V was pared by 5 bases and J by 6 bases, with 4 bases of the junction left unmatched. This CDR3 spans 14 amino acids. CDR3 loop: CASSSPGGNSPLHF. The CDR3, as DNA: TGCGCCAGCAGTTCTCCAGGGGGTAATTCACCCCTCCACTTT.